The rows below give T cell receptor beta chains drawn from one sample of a study of cytotoxic CD8 clonotypes in ibrutinib-treated CLL. Clones were sequenced by immunoSEQ multiplex PCR, and TCRdb holds only the in-frame ones, with some missing. The sample records around 310,000 clones, about 80% being singletons. This material consisted of PBMCs, taken before ibrutinib treatment. Receptor source: a human donor with chronic lymphocytic leukemia. The CDR3 runs from the conserved cysteine through the conserved F or W. D genes are given only for firm matches. A clone size is listed for some rows: how often the clone was seen (once, few, many), or a class if it is expanded.

TRBJ1-2,TRBD1,TRBV6-5,-,TGTGCCAGCAGACCCAGAAGGGACAGGGAAGGCTACACCTTC,CASRPRRDREGYTF
TRBJ2-5,-,TRBV27,-,TGTGCCAGCAGTTTATCGTCGATTATCCCGGAGACCCAGTACTTC,CASSLSSIIPETQYF
TRBJ2-5,TRBD1,TRBV12-5,-,TGTGCTAGTGGTCCAGGACAGGGTGAAGAGACCCAGTACTTC,CASGPGQGEETQYF
TRBJ2-5,-,TRBV20-1,once,TGCAGTGCTAGACTTTCAGAGACCCAGTACTTC,CSARLSETQYF
TRBJ2-2,-,TRBV5-4,-,TGTGCCAGCAGCCCCCAGGTAGCGCAGCCCGGGGAGCTGTTTTTT,CASSPQVAQPGELFF
TRBJ2-5,TRBD1,TRBV7-7,-,TGTGCTAGCAGCTTAGAGGGACAGAAAGAGACCCAGTACTTC,CASSLEGQKETQYF
TRBJ2-7,-,TRBV11-3,few,TGTGCCAGCAGCTCGGACGGCTACGAGCAGTACTTC,CASSSDGYEQYF
TRBJ2-7,TRBD1,TRBV29-1,-,TGCAGCGTTGACCGGGGGACAGGCGGCTACGAGCAGTACTTC,CSVDRGTGGYEQYF
TRBJ1-4,TRBD1,TRBV28,few,TGTGCCAGCAGTTCACCGACAGGGGGGTTCGAAAAACTGTTTTTT,CASSSPTGGFEKLFF
TRBJ2-3,-,TRBV11-2,few,TGTGCCAGCAGCCCCGAACGCACAGATACGCAGTATTTT,CASSPERTDTQYF
TRBJ1-2,-,TRBV11-2,-,TGTGCCAGCAGCTTAGCGGCCGGTTCCTATGGCTACACCTTC,CASSLAAGSYGYTF
TRBJ1-4,TRBD1,TRBV5-1,-,TGCGCCAGCAGCCGGCCGCGTTTCGGGACAGGGCGGGATGAGGATGAAAAACTGTTTTTT,CASSRPRFGTGRDEDEKLFF
TRBJ1-4,TRBD1,TRBV6-1,-,TGTGCCAGCAGCTACGGGGACAGGGATGAAAAACTGTTTTTT,CASSYGDRDEKLFF
TRBJ1-1,TRBD1,TRBV11-2,-,TGTGCCAGCTCCGATCACCGGGACAGGTCGGATTTCTTT,CASSDHRDRSDFF
TRBJ2-4,TRBD1,TRBV4-1,-,TGCGCCAGCAGCCGAGGAGGACAGGAAAACATTCAGTACTTC,CASSRGGQENIQYF
TRBJ1-5,-,TRBV2,-,TGTGCCAGCAGTGATTTTAAGGGCTTTGGCAATCAGCCCCAGCATTTT,CASSDFKGFGNQPQHF
TRBJ2-7,TRBD2,TRBV5-1,-,TGCGCCAGCAGCTGGCAGGCGGCTAGCGGTAACTCCTACGAGCAGTACTTC,CASSWQAASGNSYEQYF
TRBJ1-5,-,TRBV7-9,once,TGTGCCAGCAGCTTAGGAGGGTTGGAGCAGCCCCAGCATTTT,CASSLGGLEQPQHF
TRBJ2-7,-,TRBV29-1,-,TGCAGCGTTGTAGTTGGCTACGAGCAGTACTTC,CSVVVGYEQYF
TRBJ2-5,TRBD2,TRBV4-1,-,TGCGCCAGCAGCCCGGGACTAGCGGGTGGGGAGACCCAGTACTTC,CASSPGLAGGETQYF
TRBJ2-3,-,TRBV4-2,once,TGTGCCAGCGGGACTCGGCACACAGATACGCAGTATTTT,CASGTRHTDTQYF
TRBJ1-1,-,TRBV11-2,-,TGTGCCAGCATCCCCGGGAGGGGGAGAGGCACTGAAGCTTTCTTT,CASIPGRGRGTEAFF
TRBJ2-7,TRBD1,TRBV5-1,-,TGCGCCAGCAGCTTGGGACAGGGGAGGAACGAGCAGTACTTC,CASSLGQGRNEQYF
TRBJ2-2,TRBD1,TRBV30,-,TGTGCCTGGGGACAGGGGGCCTACACCGGGGAGCTGTTTTTT,CAWGQGAYTGELFF
TRBJ1-1,-,TRBV4-2,-,TGTGCCAGCAGCCAAGAAGGTAGTATTGGCTTCATGAACACTGAAGCTTTCTTT,CASSQEGSIGFMNTEAFF
TRBJ2-1,-,TRBV19,-,TGTGCCAGTACTGGAGGGGTCGCGACTACGGTATACAATGAGCAGTTCTTC,CASTGGVATTVYNEQFF
TRBJ2-6,-,TRBV30,-,TGTGCCTGGAGTCCTCCTGCGCACTGGAGGGCCAACGTCCTGACTTTC,CAWSPPAHWRANVLTF
TRBJ1-5,TRBD1,TRBV2,-,TGTGCCAGCAGTCTCAACAGGGGGTCGGTTCAGCCCCAGCATTTT,CASSLNRGSVQPQHF
TRBJ2-5,-,TRBV29-1,-,TGCAGCGGTGTGGGGGTACAGGAGCCCCAAGAGACCCAGTACTTC,CSGVGVQEPQETQYF
TRBJ2-1,-,TRBV10-3,-,TGTGCCATCAGTGATCTCAAGTCGGCCGAGGGGCAGTTCTTC,CAISDLKSAEGQFF
TRBJ1-5,-,TRBV9,-,TGTGCCAGCAGCGTAGATGATATCGATACGCCCCAGCATTTT,CASSVDDIDTPQHF
TRBJ2-3,-,TRBV5-1,-,TGCGCCAGCAGCGCCGGGACTAGCACAGATACGCAGTATTTT,CASSAGTSTDTQYF
TRBJ2-3,-,TRBV27,-,TGTGCCAGCAGTTTCGGGGGCTATCAGGACACAGATACGCAGTATTTT,CASSFGGYQDTDTQYF
TRBJ2-2,-,TRBV25-1,-,TGTGCCAGCAGTGAAAGTGGTGGGTACACCGGGGAGCTGTTTTTT,CASSESGGYTGELFF
TRBJ2-7,TRBD1,TRBV5-1,-,TGCGCCAGCAGCTCAGGGACAGGTTTTTACGAGCAGTACTTC,CASSSGTGFYEQYF
TRBJ2-5,TRBD2,TRBV14,few,TGTGCCAGCAGCCAAGTTCTGGGGACTAAGGGGACCCAGTACTTC,CASSQVLGTKGTQYF